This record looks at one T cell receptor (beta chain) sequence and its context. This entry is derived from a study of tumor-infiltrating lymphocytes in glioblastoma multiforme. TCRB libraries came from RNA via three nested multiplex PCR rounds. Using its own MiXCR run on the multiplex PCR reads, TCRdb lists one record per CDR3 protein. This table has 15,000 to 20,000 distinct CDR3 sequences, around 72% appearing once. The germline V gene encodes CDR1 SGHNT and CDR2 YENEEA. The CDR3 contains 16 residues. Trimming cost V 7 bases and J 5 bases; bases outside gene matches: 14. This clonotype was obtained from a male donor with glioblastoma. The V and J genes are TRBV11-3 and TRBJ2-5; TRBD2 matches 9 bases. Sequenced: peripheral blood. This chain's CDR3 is CASNPGTSWGRETQYF. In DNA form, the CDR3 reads TGTGCCAGCAACCCCGGGACTAGCTGGGGAAGGGAGACCCAGTACTTC.